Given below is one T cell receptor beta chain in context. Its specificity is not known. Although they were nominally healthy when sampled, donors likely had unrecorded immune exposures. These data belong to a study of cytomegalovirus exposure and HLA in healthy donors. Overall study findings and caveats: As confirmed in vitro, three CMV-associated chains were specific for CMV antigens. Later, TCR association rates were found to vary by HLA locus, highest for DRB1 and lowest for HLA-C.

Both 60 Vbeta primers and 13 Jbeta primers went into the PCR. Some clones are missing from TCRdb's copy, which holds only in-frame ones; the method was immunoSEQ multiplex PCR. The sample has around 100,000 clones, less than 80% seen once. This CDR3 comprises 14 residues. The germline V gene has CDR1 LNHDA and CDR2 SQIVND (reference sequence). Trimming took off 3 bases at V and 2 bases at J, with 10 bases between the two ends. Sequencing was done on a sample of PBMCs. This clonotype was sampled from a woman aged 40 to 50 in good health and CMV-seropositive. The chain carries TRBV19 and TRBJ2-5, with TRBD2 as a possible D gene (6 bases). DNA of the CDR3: TGTGCCAGTAGTATTTGGGCGGGGCAAGAGACCCAGTACTTC. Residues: CASSIWAGQETQYF.